This T cell receptor beta chain is drawn from a study of blood T cells in healthy people across ages. Alongside a J-beta primer mix, a sample-barcoded 5' primer served in a second PCR lasting roughly 7 to 11 cycles. TCRdb used MiXCR to reprocess the 5' RACE reads, holding one entry per CDR3 protein. Here the sample spans about a million distinct CDR3 sequences, roughly 52% being singletons. Study conclusions and caveats: CMV infection status of these donors was not known.

This clonotype turned up a few times. The antigen is unknown. The CDR3 sequence is 14 residues long. V gave up 3 bases and J gave up 1 base, with 7 bases separating them. Per germline, CDR1 MNHNY and CDR2 SVGAGI (reference sequence). V gene TRBV6-6 combines with J gene TRBJ2-1; the D is unclear. Sequencing was done on a sample of blood. The sequence was obtained from a man aged 25 to 45 in good health. CDR3 residues: CASSYGLSYNEQFF. The CDR3, as DNA: TGTGCCAGCAGTTATGGCCTTTCCTACAATGAGCAGTTCTTC.